This is a list of T cell receptor beta chains from one sample in a study of blood T cells in healthy people across ages. Each CDR3 protein gets one entry after TCRdb re-called the 5' RACE reads with MiXCR. The table has 600,000 or so distinct CDR3 sequences, about 30% seen once. The sample was blood. All receptors come from a woman of 80 years or more in good health. CDR3s include the opening cysteine and the closing phenylalanine or tryptophan. The D gene is left open where the match is weak. Not every row has a clone size; where given, it reads once, few, many or a size class.

clone size: many; V gene: TRBV6-2/TRBV6-3; D gene: .; J gene: TRBJ1-2; CDR3 protein: CASSYSSYGYTF; CDR3 DNA: TGTGCCAGCAGTTACTCGAGCTATGGCTACACCTTC
clone size: .; V gene: TRBV2; D gene: .; J gene: TRBJ2-7; CDR3 protein: CASRTGGSGLTYEQYF; CDR3 DNA: TGTGCCAGCCGGACTGGAGGGAGCGGCTTAACCTACGAGCAGTACTTC
clone size: few; V gene: TRBV3-1; D gene: .; J gene: TRBJ1-1; CDR3 protein: CASSQDPWRDRAFF; CDR3 DNA: TGTGCCAGCAGCCAAGATCCGTGGAGGGACCGAGCTTTCTTT
clone size: many; V gene: TRBV27; D gene: TRBD1; J gene: TRBJ2-7; CDR3 protein: CASRTGEGEQYF; CDR3 DNA: TGTGCCAGCAGGACAGGGGAAGGCGAGCAGTACTTC
clone size: few; V gene: TRBV28; D gene: TRBD2; J gene: TRBJ2-1; CDR3 protein: CASSPLGAGGRNEQFF; CDR3 DNA: TGTGCCAGCAGTCCCCTCGGTGCGGGGGGGCGGAATGAGCAGTTCTTC
clone size: .; V gene: TRBV2; D gene: TRBD1; J gene: TRBJ1-5; CDR3 protein: CASSRTGVRNQPQHF; CDR3 DNA: TGTGCCAGCAGTCGGACAGGGGTGCGCAATCAGCCCCAGCATTTT
clone size: many; V gene: TRBV20-1; D gene: .; J gene: TRBJ2-3; CDR3 protein: CSARDSRVGGGTDTQYF; CDR3 DNA: TGCAGTGCTAGAGATTCCCGCGTGGGGGGAGGCACAGATACGCAGTATTTT
clone size: .; V gene: TRBV25-1; D gene: .; J gene: TRBJ1-1; CDR3 protein: CASTLFRKGTEAFF; CDR3 DNA: TGTGCCAGCACTCTTTTCAGGAAAGGCACTGAAGCTTTCTTT
clone size: .; V gene: TRBV6-5; D gene: .; J gene: TRBJ2-5; CDR3 protein: CASSKRTPLGETQYF; CDR3 DNA: TGTGCCAGCAGTAAAAGGACACCACTGGGAGAGACCCAGTACTTC
clone size: .; V gene: TRBV18; D gene: .; J gene: TRBJ1-5; CDR3 protein: CASSPRGGYKDQPQHF; CDR3 DNA: TGTGCCAGCTCGCCACGCGGGGGGTATAAGGATCAGCCCCAGCATTTT
clone size: .; V gene: TRBV6-4; D gene: .; J gene: TRBJ2-1; CDR3 protein: CASSDRNDNEQFF; CDR3 DNA: TGTGCCAGCAGTGACCGGAACGACAATGAGCAGTTCTTC
clone size: many; V gene: TRBV20-1; D gene: .; J gene: TRBJ2-3; CDR3 protein: CSASWAGLAQYF; CDR3 DNA: TGCAGTGCTTCCTGGGCCGGACTGGCGCAGTATTTT
clone size: few; V gene: TRBV20-1; D gene: .; J gene: TRBJ2-5; CDR3 protein: CSALTDQETQYF; CDR3 DNA: TGCAGTGCCCTGACGGACCAAGAGACCCAGTACTTC
clone size: many; V gene: TRBV7-9; D gene: .; J gene: TRBJ1-2; CDR3 protein: CASSQDISYGYTF; CDR3 DNA: TGTGCCAGCAGCCAGGACATATCCTATGGCTACACCTTC
clone size: many; V gene: TRBV11-1; D gene: .; J gene: TRBJ1-2; CDR3 protein: CASSFKGTNYGYTF; CDR3 DNA: TGTGCCAGCAGCTTTAAGGGGACTAACTATGGCTACACCTTC
clone size: .; V gene: TRBV20-1; D gene: .; J gene: TRBJ1-2; CDR3 protein: CSARVPGTEYGYTF; CDR3 DNA: TGCAGTGCTAGAGTCCCCGGGACGGAATATGGCTACACCTTC
clone size: many; V gene: TRBV9; D gene: TRBD2; J gene: TRBJ2-5; CDR3 protein: CASSVATLGASGGQETQYF; CDR3 DNA: TGTGCCAGCAGCGTAGCTACATTGGGGGCTAGCGGGGGACAAGAGACCCAGTACTTC
clone size: few; V gene: TRBV12-3/TRBV12-4; D gene: TRBD2; J gene: TRBJ2-1; CDR3 protein: CASYGAGGQDEQFF; CDR3 DNA: TGTGCCAGCTATGGGGCGGGGGGCCAGGATGAGCAGTTCTTC
clone size: few; V gene: TRBV24-1; D gene: .; J gene: TRBJ2-1; CDR3 protein: CATSGRYNEQFF; CDR3 DNA: TGTGCCACCAGTGGGCGATACAATGAGCAGTTCTTC
clone size: .; V gene: TRBV6-1; D gene: .; J gene: TRBJ1-6; CDR3 protein: CASIKGPTNSPPHF; CDR3 DNA: TGTGCCAGCATTAAGGGACCGACGAATTCACCCCCCCACTTT
clone size: many; V gene: TRBV5-1; D gene: .; J gene: TRBJ2-7; CDR3 protein: CASSGHLGREQYF; CDR3 DNA: TGCGCCAGCAGCGGGCACCTGGGTCGCGAGCAGTACTTC
clone size: many; V gene: TRBV6-6; D gene: .; J gene: TRBJ2-3; CDR3 protein: CASSYSTETDTQYF; CDR3 DNA: TGTGCCAGCAGTTATTCTACAGAAACAGATACGCAGTATTTT
clone size: many; V gene: TRBV7-6; D gene: .; J gene: TRBJ1-1; CDR3 protein: CASSWKDDTEAFF; CDR3 DNA: TGTGCCAGCAGTTGGAAGGACGACACTGAAGCTTTCTTT
clone size: .; V gene: TRBV5-1; D gene: .; J gene: TRBJ1-2; CDR3 protein: CASSSFPANYGYTF; CDR3 DNA: TGCGCCAGCAGCTCTTTTCCTGCAAACTATGGCTACACCTTC
clone size: .; V gene: TRBV6-6; D gene: .; J gene: TRBJ1-1; CDR3 protein: CASSYLAGAGNTEAFF; CDR3 DNA: TGTGCCAGCAGTTACCTTGCGGGGGCAGGGAACACTGAAGCTTTCTTT